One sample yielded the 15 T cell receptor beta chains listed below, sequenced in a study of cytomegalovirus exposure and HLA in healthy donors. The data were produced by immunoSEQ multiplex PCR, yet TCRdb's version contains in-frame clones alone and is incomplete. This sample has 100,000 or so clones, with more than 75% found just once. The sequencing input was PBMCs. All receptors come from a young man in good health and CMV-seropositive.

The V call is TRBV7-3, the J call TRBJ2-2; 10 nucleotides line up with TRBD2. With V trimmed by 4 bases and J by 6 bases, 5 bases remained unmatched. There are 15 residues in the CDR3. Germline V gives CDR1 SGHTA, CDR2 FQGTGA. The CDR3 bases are TGTGCCAGCAGCTCCGGACTAGCGGTAGCCGGGGAGCTGTTTTTT. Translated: CASSSGLAVAGELFF.

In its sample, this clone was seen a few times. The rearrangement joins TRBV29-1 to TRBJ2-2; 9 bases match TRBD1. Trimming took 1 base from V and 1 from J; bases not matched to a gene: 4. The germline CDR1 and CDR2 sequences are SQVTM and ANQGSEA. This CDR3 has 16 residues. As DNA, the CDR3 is TGCAGCGTTGAAGGAGGACAGGGGATGAACACCGGGGAGCTGTTTTTT. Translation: CSVEGGQGMNTGELFF.

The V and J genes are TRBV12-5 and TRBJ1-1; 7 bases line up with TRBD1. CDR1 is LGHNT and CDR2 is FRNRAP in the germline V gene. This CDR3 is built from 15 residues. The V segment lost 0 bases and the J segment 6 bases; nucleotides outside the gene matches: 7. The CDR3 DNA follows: TGTGCTAGTGGTTTGGTCCCCAGACAGGGCGCTGAAGCTTTCTTT. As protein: CASGLVPRQGAEAFF.

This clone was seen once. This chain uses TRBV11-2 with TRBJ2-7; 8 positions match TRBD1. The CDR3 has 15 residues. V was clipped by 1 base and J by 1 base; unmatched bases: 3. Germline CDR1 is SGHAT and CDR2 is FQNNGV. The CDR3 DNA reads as TGTGCCAGCAGCTTAGGGACAGGGTCATCCTACGAGCAGTACTTC. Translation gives CASSLGTGSSYEQYF.

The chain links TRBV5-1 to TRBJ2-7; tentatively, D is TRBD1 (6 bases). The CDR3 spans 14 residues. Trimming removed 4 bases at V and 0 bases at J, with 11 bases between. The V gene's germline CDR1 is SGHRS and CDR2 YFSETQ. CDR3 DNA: TGCGCCAGCAGCCATACAGGGCCCTCCTACGAGCAGTACTTC. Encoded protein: CASSHTGPSYEQYF.

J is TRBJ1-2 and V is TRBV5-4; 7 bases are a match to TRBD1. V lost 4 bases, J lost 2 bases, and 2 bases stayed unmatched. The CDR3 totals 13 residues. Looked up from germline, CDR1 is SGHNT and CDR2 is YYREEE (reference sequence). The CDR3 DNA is TGTGCCAGCAGCGACAGGGCCAACTATGGCTACACCTTC. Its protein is CASSDRANYGYTF.

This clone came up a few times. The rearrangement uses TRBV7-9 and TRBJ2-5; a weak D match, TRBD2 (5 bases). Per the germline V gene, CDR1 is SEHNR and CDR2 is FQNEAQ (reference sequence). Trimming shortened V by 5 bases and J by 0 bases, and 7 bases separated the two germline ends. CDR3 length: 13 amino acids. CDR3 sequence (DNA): TGTGCCAGCAGCCTCGGGGACCAAGAGACCCAGTACTTC. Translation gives CASSLGDQETQYF.

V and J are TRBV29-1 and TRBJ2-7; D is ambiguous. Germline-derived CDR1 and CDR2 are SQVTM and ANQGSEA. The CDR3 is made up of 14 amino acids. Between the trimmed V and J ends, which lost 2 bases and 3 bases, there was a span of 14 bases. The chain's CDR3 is CSVERTSEFYEQYF. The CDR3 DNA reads TGCAGCGTTGAACGAACCTCGGAGTTCTACGAGCAGTACTTC.

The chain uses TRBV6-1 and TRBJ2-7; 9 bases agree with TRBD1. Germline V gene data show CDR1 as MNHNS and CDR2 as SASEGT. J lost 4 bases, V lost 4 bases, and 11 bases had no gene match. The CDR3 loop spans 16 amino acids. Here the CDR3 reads CASSAGLQGARYEQYF. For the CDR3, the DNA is TGTGCCAGCAGTGCCGGACTACAGGGGGCCAGGTACGAGCAGTACTTC.

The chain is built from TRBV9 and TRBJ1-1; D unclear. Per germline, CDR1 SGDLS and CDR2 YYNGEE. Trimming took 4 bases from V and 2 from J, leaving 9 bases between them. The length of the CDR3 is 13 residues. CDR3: CASSMGVNTEAFF. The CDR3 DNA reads TGTGCCAGCAGCATGGGAGTCAACACTGAAGCTTTCTTT.

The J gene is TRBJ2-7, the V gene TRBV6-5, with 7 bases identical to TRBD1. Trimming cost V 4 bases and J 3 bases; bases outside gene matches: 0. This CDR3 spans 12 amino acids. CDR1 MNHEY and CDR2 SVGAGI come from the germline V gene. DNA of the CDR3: TGTGCCAGCAGTTGGGACAGCTACGAGCAGTACTTC. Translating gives CASSWDSYEQYF.

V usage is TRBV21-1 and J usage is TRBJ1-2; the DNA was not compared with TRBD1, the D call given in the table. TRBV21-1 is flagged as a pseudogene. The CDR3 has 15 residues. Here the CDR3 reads CASSNYRGRGYGYTF. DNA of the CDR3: TGTGCCAGCAGCAACTACAGGGGGCGAGGCTATGGCTACACCTTC.

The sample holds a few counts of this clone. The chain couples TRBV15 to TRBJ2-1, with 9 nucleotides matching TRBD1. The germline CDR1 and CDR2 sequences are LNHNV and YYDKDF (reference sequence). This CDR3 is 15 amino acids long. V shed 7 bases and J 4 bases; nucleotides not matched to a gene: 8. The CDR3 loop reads CATNPGQGEYNEQFF. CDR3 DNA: TGTGCCACCAATCCGGGACAGGGTGAATACAATGAGCAGTTCTTC.

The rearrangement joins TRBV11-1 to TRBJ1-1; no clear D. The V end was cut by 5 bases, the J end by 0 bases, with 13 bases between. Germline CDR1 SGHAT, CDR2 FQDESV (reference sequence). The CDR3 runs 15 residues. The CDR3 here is CASSPGVALNTEAFF. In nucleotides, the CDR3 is TGTGCCAGCAGCCCTGGAGTAGCCCTGAACACTGAAGCTTTCTTT. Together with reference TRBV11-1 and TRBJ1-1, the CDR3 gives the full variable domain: EAEVAQSPRYKITEKSQAVAFWCDPISGHATLYWYRQILGQGPELLVQFQDESVVDDSQLPKDRFSAERLKGVDSTLKIQPAELGDSAMYLCASSPGVALNTEAFFGQGTRLTVV.

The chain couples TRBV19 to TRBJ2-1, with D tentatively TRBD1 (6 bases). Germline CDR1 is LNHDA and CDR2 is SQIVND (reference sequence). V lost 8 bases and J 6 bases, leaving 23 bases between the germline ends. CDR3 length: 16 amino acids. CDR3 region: CASGGPLGYYGNEQFF. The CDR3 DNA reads TGTGCCAGTGGGGGCCCTCTTGGGTACTACGGCAATGAGCAGTTCTTC.